The sequence of this T cell receptor beta chain was determined in a study of response to subunit inactivated influenza vaccine. V gave up 5 bases and J gave up 7 bases, with 8 bases separating them. CDR1 is SEHNR, CDR2 FQNEAQ, per germline (reference sequence). The CDR3 contains 12 residues. TCRdb fed the RT-PCR reads into MiXCR, producing one record per CDR3 protein. The top ten hold 9.5% to 11% of the sample, which has about 570,000 distinct CDR3 sequences, around 10% seen once. The same data also contributed to another study, on T cells expressing NK-cell markers. That source reports: cDNA encoding TCR beta was synthesized via 5'RACE template switching incorporating UMIs. Sorting of alpha-beta TCR T cells alone was achieved in several experiments with an anti-gamma-delta TCR antibody.

The rearrangement joins TRBV7-9 to TRBJ2-2, with TRBD1 as a possible D gene (6 bases). The sample in question was PBMCs from blood, obtained on the day of vaccination. The TCR originated in a man aged 50 to 60 who received an inactivated influenza vaccine. DNA of the CDR3: TGTGCCAGCAGCACAGGGAGCGGGGAGCTGTTTTTT. Translation: CASSTGSGELFF.